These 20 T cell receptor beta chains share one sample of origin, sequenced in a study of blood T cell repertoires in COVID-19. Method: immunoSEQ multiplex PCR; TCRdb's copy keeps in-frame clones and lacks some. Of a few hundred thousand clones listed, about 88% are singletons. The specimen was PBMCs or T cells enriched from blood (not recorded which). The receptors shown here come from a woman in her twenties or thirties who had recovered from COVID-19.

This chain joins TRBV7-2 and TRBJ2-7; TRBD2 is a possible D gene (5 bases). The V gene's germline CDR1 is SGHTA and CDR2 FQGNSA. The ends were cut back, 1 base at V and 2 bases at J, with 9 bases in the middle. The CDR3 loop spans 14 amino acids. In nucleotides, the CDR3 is TGTGCCAGCAGCTTAGGATCCGGGGCCTACGAGCAGTACTTC. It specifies CASSLGSGAYEQYF.

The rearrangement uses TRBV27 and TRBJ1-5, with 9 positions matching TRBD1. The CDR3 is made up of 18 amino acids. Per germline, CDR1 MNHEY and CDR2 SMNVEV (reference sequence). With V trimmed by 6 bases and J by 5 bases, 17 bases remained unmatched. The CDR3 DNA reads TGTGCCAGCAGCGAAAACACGGGACAGGGTAGCTTGTATCAGCCCCAGCATTTT. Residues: CASSENTGQGSLYQPQHF.

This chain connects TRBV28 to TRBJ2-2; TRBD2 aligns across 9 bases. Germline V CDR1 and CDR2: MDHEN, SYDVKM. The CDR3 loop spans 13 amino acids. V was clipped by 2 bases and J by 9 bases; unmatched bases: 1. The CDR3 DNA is TGTGCCAGCAGTTTACTAGCGGGATGGGAGCTGTTTTTT. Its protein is CASSLLAGWELFF.

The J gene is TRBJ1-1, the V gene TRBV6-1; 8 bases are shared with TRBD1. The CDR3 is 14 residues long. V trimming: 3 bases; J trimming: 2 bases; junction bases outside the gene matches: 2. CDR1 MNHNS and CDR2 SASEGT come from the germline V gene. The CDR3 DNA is TGTGCCAGCAGTGATGACAGGGGAAACACTGAAGCTTTCTTT. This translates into CASSDDRGNTEAFF.

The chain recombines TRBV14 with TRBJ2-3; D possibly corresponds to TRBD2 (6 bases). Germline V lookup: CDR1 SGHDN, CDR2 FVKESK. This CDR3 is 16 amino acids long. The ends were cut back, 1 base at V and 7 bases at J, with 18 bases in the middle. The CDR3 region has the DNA TGTGCCAGCAGCCAAGGCCCTGGACTACCCCGTCATACGCAGTATTTT. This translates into CASSQGPGLPRHTQYF.

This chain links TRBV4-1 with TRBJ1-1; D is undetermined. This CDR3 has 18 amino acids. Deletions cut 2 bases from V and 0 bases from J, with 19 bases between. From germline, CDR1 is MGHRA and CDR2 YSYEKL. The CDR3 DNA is TGCGCCAGCAGCCAATTAGGCACCGGCGGGGTGGTGAACACTGAAGCTTTCTTT. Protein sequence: CASSQLGTGGVVNTEAFF.

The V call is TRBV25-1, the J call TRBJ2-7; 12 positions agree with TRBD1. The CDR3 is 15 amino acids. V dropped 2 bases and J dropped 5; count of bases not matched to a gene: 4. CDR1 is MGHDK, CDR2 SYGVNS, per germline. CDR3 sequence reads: CASSEAGTGGNEQYF. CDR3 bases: TGTGCCAGCAGTGAAGCCGGGACAGGGGGCAACGAGCAGTACTTC.

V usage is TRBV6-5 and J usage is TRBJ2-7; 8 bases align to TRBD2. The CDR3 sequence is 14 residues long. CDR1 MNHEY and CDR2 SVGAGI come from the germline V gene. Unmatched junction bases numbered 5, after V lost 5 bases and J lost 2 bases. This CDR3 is CASSLPGLAYEQYF. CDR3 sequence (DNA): TGTGCCAGCAGTCTCCCGGGACTAGCCTACGAGCAGTACTTC.

This chain's CDR3 is CASSPRGGAQYF. The CDR3 DNA sequence: TGTGCCAGCAGCCCCCGAGGGGGGGCCCAGTACTTC. The genes are TRBV13 and TRBJ2-5; D perhaps matches TRBD2 (7 bases). Trimming pared 5 bases from V and 9 bases from J, leaving 13 bases between. The V gene's germline CDR1 is PRHDT and CDR2 FYEKMQ (reference sequence). The CDR3 covers 12 residues.

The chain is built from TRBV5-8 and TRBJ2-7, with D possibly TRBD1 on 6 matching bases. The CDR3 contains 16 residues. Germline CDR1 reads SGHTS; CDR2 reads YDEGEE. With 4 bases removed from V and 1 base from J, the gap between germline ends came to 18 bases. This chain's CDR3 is CASSGGAGQTSYEQYF. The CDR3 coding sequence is TGTGCCAGCAGCGGAGGAGCCGGACAGACATCCTACGAGCAGTACTTC. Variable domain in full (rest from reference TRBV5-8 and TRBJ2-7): EAGVTQSPTHLIKTRGQQATLRCSPISGHTSVYWYQQALGLGLQFLLWYDEGEERNRGNFPPRFSGRQFPNYSSELNVNALELEDSALYLCASSGGAGQTSYEQYFGPGTRLTVT.

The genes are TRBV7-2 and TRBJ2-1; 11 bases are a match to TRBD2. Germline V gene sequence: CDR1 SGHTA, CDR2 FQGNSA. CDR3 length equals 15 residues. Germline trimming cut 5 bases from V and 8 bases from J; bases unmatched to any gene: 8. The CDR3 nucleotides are TGTGCCAGCAGCGTTACTAGCGGGAGTATATATGAGCAGTTCTTC. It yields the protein CASSVTSGSIYEQFF.

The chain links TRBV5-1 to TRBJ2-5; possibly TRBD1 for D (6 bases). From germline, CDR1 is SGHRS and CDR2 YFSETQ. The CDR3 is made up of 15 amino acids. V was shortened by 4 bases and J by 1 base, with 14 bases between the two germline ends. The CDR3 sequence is CASSEALGGQETQYF. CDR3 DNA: TGCGCCAGCAGCGAGGCGCTAGGGGGCCAAGAGACCCAGTACTTC.

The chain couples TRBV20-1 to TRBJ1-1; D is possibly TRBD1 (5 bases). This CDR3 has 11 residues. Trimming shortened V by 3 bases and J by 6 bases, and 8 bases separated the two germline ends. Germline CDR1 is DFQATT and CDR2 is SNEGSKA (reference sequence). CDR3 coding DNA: TGCAGTGCTAGGGGGGGGTCTGAAGCTTTCTTT. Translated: CSARGGSEAFF.

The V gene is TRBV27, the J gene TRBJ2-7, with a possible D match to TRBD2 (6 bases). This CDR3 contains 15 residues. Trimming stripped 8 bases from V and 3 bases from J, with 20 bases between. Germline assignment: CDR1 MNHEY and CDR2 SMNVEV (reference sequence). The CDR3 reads CASRVGEAPVYEQYF. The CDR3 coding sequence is TGTGCCAGCCGAGTCGGGGAGGCTCCCGTCTACGAGCAGTACTTC.

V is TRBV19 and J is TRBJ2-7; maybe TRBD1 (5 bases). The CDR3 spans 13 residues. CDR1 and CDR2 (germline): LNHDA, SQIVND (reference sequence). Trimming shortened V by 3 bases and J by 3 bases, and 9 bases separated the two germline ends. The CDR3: CASSIRVGYEQYF. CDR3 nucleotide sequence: TGTGCCAGTAGTATCAGGGTCGGCTACGAGCAGTACTTC.

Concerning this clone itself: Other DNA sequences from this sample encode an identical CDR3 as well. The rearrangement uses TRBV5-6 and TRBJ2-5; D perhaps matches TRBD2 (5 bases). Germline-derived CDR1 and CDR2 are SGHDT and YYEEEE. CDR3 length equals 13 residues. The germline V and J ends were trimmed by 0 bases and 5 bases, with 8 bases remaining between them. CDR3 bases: TGTGCCAGCAGCTTGGTAGCTAGCGAGACCCAGTACTTC. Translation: CASSLVASETQYF.

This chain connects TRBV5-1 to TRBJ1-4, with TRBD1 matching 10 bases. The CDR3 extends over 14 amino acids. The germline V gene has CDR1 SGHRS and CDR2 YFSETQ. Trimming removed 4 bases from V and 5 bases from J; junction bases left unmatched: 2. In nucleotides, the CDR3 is TGCGCCAGCAGCCAGGGACAGGGGAATGAAAAACTGTTTTTT. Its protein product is CASSQGQGNEKLFF.

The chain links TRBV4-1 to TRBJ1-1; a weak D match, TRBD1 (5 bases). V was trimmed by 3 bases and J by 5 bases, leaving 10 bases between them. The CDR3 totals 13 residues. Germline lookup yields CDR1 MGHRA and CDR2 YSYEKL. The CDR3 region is CASSQGGRTEAFF. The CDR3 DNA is TGCGCCAGCAGCCAGGGGGGTAGGACTGAAGCTTTCTTT.

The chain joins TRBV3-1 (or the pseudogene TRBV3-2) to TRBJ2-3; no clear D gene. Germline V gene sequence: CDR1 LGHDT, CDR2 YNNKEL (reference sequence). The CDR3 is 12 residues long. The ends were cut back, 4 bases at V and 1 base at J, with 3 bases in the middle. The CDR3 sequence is CASSPGTDTQYF. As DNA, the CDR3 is TGTGCCAGCAGCCCGGGCACAGATACGCAGTATTTT.

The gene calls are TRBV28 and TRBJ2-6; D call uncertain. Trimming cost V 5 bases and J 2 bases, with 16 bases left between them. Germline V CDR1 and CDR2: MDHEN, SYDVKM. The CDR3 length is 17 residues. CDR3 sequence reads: CASSPKSFGTGANVLTF. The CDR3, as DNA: TGTGCCAGCAGTCCAAAATCCTTCGGTACTGGGGCCAACGTCCTGACTTTC. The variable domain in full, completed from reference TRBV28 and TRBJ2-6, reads DVKVTQSSRYLVKRTGEKVFLECVQDMDHENMFWYRQDPGLGLRLIYFSYDVKMKEKGDIPEGYSVSREKKERFSLILESASTNQTSMYLCASSPKSFGTGANVLTFGAGSRLTVL.